The clone carrying this T cell receptor beta chain was seen a few times. Its antigen is unidentified. The PCR ran on 60 Vbeta and 13 Jbeta primers. The method was immunoSEQ multiplex PCR; TCRdb's version includes in-frame clones alone and lacks a portion of them. The top ten clones hold about 7% of a sample with 140,000 to 150,000 clones, roughly 71% of them seen once. This record comes from a study of cytomegalovirus exposure and HLA in healthy donors. Broader study findings: According to an earlier analysis, most TCR beta V segments yielded productive rearrangements about 90% or about 30% of the time.

The sample taken for sequencing was PBMCs. This receptor was obtained from a man younger than 45 in good health and CMV-seronegative.

CDR3 sequence: CSADSGRYTDTQYF. The CDR3 region has the DNA TGCAGCGCCGATTCAGGGAGGTATACAGATACGCAGTATTTT. The rearrangement uses TRBV29-1 and TRBJ2-3; D is possibly TRBD2 (6 bases). V gave up 7 bases and J gave up 3 bases, with 17 bases separating them. Germline V gives CDR1 SQVTM, CDR2 ANQGSEA. The CDR3 contains 14 residues.